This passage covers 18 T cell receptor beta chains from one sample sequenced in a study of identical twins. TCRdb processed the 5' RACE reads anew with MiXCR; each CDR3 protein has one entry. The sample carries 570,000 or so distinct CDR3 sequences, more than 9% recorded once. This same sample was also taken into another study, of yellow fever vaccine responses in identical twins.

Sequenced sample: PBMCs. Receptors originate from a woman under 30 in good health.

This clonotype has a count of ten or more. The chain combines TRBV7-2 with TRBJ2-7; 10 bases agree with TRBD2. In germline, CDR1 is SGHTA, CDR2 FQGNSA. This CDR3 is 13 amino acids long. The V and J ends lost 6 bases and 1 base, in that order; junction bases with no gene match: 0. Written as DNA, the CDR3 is TGTGCCAGCAGGACTAGCGGGTCCTACGAGCAGTACTTC. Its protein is CASRTSGSYEQYF.

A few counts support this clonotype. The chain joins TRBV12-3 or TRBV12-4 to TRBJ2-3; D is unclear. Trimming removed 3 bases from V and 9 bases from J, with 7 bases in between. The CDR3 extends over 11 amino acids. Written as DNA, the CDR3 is TGTGCCAGCAGTTTTTCCCAGACGCAGTATTTT. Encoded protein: CASSFSQTQYF.

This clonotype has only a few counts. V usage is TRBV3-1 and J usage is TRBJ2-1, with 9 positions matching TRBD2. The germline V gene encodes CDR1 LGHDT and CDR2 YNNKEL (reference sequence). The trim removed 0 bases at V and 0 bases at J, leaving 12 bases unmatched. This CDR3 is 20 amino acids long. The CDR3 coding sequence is TGTGCCAGCAGCCAAGATCCCGCTAGCGGGGTTGCAAGCTCCTACAATGAGCAGTTCTTC. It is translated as CASSQDPASGVASSYNEQFF.

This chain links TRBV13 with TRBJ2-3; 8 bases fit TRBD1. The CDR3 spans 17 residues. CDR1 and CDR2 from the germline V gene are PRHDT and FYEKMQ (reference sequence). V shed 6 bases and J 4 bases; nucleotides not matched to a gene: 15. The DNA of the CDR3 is TGTGCCAGCAGTCAGACATTTACAGGGGGTCCGGCAGATACGCAGTATTTT. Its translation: CASSQTFTGGPADTQYF.

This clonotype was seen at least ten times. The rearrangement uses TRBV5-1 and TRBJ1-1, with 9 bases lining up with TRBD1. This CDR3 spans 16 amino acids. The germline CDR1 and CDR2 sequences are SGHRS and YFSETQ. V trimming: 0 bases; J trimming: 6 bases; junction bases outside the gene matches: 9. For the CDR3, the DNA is TGCGCCAGCAGCTTGGCCACAGGACAGGGGAGGTCTGAAGCTTTCTTT. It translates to CASSLATGQGRSEAFF.

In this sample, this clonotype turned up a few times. The CDR3 DNA follows: TGCAGTGCTTGGGACCTTAGTTACGAGCAGTACTTC. It encodes CSAWDLSYEQYF. The chain is built from TRBV20-1 and TRBJ2-7; D tentatively fits TRBD1 or TRBD2 (5 bases each). The CDR3 has 12 residues. V lost 5 bases, J lost 4 bases, and 12 bases lay in between. The germline CDR1 and CDR2 sequences are DFQATT and SNEGSKA (reference sequence).

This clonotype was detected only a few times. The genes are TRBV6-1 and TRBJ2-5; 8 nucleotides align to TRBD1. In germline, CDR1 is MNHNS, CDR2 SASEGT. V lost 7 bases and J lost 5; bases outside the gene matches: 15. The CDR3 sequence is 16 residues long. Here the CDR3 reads CASTPRTGLNFETQYF. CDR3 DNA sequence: TGTGCCAGCACTCCTAGGACAGGGCTGAATTTTGAGACCCAGTACTTC.

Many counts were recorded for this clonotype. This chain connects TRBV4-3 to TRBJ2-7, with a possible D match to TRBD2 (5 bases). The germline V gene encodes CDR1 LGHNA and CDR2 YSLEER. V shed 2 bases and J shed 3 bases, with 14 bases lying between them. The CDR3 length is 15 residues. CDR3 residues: CASSQPPTRDYEQYF. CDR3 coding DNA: TGCGCCAGCAGCCAACCCCCGACGAGGGACTACGAGCAGTACTTC.

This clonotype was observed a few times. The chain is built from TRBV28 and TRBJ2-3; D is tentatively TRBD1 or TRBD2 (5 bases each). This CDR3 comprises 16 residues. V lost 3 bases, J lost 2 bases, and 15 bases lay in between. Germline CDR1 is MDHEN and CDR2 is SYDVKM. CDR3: CASSFGDAGATDTQYF. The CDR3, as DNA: TGTGCCAGCAGTTTCGGGGACGCCGGGGCCACAGATACGCAGTATTTT.

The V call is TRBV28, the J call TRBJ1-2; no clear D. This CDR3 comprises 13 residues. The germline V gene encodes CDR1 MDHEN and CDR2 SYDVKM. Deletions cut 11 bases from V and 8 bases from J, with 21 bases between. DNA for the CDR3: TGTGCCTCAAGGAGGGCTCGGATAGAGGGCTACACCTTC. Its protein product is CASRRARIEGYTF.

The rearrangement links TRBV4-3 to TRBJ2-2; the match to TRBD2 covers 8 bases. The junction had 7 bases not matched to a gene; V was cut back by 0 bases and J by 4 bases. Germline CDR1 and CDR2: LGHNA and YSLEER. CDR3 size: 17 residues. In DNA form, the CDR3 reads TGCGCCAGCAGCCAAGAACGTATCGGACTAGCCACCGGGGAGCTGTTTTTT. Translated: CASSQERIGLATGELFF.

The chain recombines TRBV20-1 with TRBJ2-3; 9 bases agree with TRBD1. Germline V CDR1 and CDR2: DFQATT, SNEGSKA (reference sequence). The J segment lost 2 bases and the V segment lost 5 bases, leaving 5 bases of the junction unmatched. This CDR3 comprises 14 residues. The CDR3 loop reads CSAQQGAITDTQYF. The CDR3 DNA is TGCAGTGCTCAACAGGGGGCGATCACAGATACGCAGTATTTT.

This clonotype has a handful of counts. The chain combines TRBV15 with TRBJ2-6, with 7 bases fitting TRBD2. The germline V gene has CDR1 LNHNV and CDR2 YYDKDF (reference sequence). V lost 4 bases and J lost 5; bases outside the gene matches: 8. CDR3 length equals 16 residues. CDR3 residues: CATSIRGVSRANVLTF. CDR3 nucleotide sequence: TGTGCCACCAGCATCCGGGGGGTCTCCCGGGCCAACGTCCTGACTTTC.

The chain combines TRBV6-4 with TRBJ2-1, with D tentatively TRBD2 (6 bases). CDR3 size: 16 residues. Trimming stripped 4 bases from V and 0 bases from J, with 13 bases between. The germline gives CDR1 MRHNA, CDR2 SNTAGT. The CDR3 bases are TGTGCCAGCAGTGCTGTCGGGGGTTCCTCCTACAATGAGCAGTTCTTC. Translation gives CASSAVGGSSYNEQFF.

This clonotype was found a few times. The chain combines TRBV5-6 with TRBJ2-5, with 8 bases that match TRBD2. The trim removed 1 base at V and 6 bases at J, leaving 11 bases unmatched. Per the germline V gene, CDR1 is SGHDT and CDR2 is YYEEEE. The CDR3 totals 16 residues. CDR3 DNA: TGTGCCAGCAGCTTGAATGCGGGCGGGAGGCCCAAGACCCAGTACTTC. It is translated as CASSLNAGGRPKTQYF.

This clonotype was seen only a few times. CDR3 amino acids: CASSDPIKPGLRGETQYF. The CDR3, as DNA: TGCGCCAGCAGCGATCCCATAAAGCCGGGGCTTAGAGGGGAGACCCAGTACTTC. The chain carries TRBV5-1 and TRBJ2-5; D possibly matches TRBD1 or TRBD2 (5 bases each). The V end was cut by 4 bases, the J end by 5 bases, with 27 bases between. The CDR3 loop spans 18 amino acids. From germline, CDR1 is SGHRS and CDR2 YFSETQ. Complete variable domain (other parts from reference TRBV5-1 and TRBJ2-5): KAGVTQTPRYLIKTRGQQVTLSCSPISGHRSVSWYQQTPGQGLQFLFEYFSETQRNKGNFPGRFSGRQFSNSRSEMNVSTLELGDSALYLCASSDPIKPGLRGETQYFGPGTRLLVL.

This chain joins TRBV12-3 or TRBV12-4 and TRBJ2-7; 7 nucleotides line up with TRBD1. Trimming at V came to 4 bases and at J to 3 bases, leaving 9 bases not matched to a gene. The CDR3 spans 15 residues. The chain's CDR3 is CASSSGQAWNYEQYF. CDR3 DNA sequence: TGTGCCAGCAGTTCCGGACAGGCCTGGAACTACGAGCAGTACTTC.

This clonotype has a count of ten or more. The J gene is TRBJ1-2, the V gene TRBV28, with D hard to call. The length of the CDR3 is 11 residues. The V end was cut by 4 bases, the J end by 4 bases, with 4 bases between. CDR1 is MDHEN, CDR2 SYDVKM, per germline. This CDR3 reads CASSSIYGYTF. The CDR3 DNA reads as TGTGCCAGCAGTTCCATCTATGGCTACACCTTC.